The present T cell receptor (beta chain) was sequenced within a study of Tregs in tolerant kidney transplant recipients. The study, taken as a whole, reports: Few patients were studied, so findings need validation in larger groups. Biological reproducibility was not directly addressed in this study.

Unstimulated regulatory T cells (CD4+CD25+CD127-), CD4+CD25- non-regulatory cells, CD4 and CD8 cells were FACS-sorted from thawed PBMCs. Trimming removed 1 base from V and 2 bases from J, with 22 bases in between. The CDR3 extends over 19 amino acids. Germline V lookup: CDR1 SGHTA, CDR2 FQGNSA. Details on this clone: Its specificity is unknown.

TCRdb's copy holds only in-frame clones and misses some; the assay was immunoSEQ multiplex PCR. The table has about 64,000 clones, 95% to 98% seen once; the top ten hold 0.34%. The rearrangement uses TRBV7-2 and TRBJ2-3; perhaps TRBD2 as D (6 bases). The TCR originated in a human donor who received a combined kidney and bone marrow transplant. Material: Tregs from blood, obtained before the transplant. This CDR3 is CASSLVSSWRGRVTDTQYF. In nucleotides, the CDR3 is TGTGCCAGCAGCTTAGTTTCTAGTTGGAGGGGCCGGGTCACAGATACGCAGTATTTT.